One sample yielded the 31 T cell receptor beta chains listed below, sequenced in a study of T cells in Graves' hyperthyroidism and ophthalmopathy. Amplified regions were TCR beta CDR3 sequences from RNA transcripts. First-round RT-PCR with HTBI primers amplified the TCR CDR3 region. Via MiXCR, TCRdb re-called the multiplex PCR reads, giving one row per CDR3 protein. The sample records 730,000 or so distinct CDR3 sequences, around 20% being singletons. Sequencing was performed on blood. These TCRs come from a woman aged 50 to 60 with Graves' hyperthyroidism that later progressed to Graves' ophthalmopathy.

This clonotype was seen at least ten times. This chain uses TRBV12-3 or TRBV12-4 with TRBJ1-2; D not certain. V lost 3 bases and J 8 bases, leaving 19 bases between the germline ends. The CDR3 totals 15 residues. CDR3 coding DNA: TGTGCCAGCAGTTTGCTCCCGACGGTGGGGTTAGGCTACACCTTC. Amino acid sequence: CASSLLPTVGLGYTF.

CDR3 protein: CAIRRREGLVSPLHF. CDR3 DNA: TGTGCCATCAGACGGAGGGAGGGACTGGTTTCACCCCTCCACTTT. The V call is TRBV10-3, the J call TRBJ1-6, with D possibly being TRBD1 (5 bases). This CDR3 contains 15 residues. The germline V gene has CDR1 ENHRY and CDR2 SYGVKD. The germline V and J ends were trimmed by 6 bases and 9 bases, with 18 bases remaining between them.

This clonotype has at least ten counts. The V and J genes are TRBV20-1 and TRBJ2-7, with no clear D. This CDR3 has 12 residues. The V end lost 3 bases, the J end lost 6 bases, and 12 bases lay between the germline ends. The germline V gene has CDR1 DFQATT and CDR2 SNEGSKA (reference sequence). CDR3 nucleotides: TGCAGTGCTAGGGACGGGCTCCGCGAGCAGTACTTC. Amino acids: CSARDGLREQYF.

This clonotype was seen only a few times. The chain joins TRBV6-1 to TRBJ2-2; no definite D call. V lost 1 base to trimming and J lost 1 base, with 4 bases between them. Germline values: CDR1 MNHNS, CDR2 SASEGT. The CDR3 sequence is 14 residues long. In DNA, the CDR3 is TGTGCCAGCAGTGAAGTTAGGAACACCGGGGAGCTGTTTTTT. Amino acids: CASSEVRNTGELFF.

This clonotype was recorded a few times. In DNA form, the CDR3 reads TGTGCCAGCAGCCAGCCGGGGGTCTATGGCTACACCTTC. It is translated as CASSQPGVYGYTF. This chain joins TRBV7-2 and TRBJ1-2; weak D call: TRBD1 (5 bases). V lost 5 bases and J lost 4, with 11 bases in between. CDR1 is SGHTA and CDR2 is FQGNSA in the germline V gene. The CDR3 is 13 amino acids.

This clonotype was detected a few times. The V and J genes are TRBV10-3 and TRBJ1-6; D gene ambiguous. The germline V gene has CDR1 ENHRY and CDR2 SYGVKD. Trimming left V 3 bases short and J 7 bases short, with 13 bases between. The CDR3 consists of 15 residues. The CDR3 nucleotides are TGTGCCATCAGTGAAGGCGGTCTGGGGAATTCACCCCTCCACTTT. Protein sequence: CAISEGGLGNSPLHF.

In this sample, this clonotype turned up many times. The chain links TRBV12-3 or TRBV12-4 to TRBJ1-3; the match to TRBD1 covers 9 bases. V was clipped by 6 bases and J by 2 bases; unmatched bases: 5. The CDR3 loop spans 15 amino acids. In nucleotides, the CDR3 is TGTGCCAGCAGCCGGACAGGGGTGACTGGAAACACCATATATTTT. Protein product: CASSRTGVTGNTIYF.

This clonotype was seen at least ten times. The chain links TRBV30 to TRBJ1-4; a possible D gene is TRBD1 (6 bases). The germline V and J ends were trimmed by 0 bases and 8 bases, with 13 bases remaining between them. This CDR3 has 14 residues. Germline V CDR1 and CDR2: GTSNPN, SVGIG (reference sequence). In DNA form, the CDR3 reads TGTGCCTGGAGTGTACCAGGGGTGAGGGAAAAACTGTTTTTT. Its protein is CAWSVPGVREKLFF.

This clonotype has a count of ten or more. The J gene is TRBJ2-3, the V gene TRBV6-1; D is undetermined. Germline V gives CDR1 MNHNS, CDR2 SASEGT. CDR3 length equals 14 residues. Trimming pared 2 bases from V and 2 bases from J, leaving 8 bases between. The CDR3 here is CASSERPFTDTQYF. CDR3 coding DNA: TGTGCCAGCAGTGAAAGGCCTTTCACAGATACGCAGTATTTT.

This clonotype occurred many times. The V gene is TRBV11-3, the J gene TRBJ2-1; D remains ambiguous. The CDR3 length is 12 residues. Trimming removed 3 bases from V and 9 bases from J, with 9 bases in between. Looked up from germline, CDR1 is SGHNT and CDR2 is YENEEA. CDR3 DNA: TGTGCCAGCAGCTTTCGGTCGGGTGAGCAGTTCTTC. This gives the protein CASSFRSGEQFF.

This clonotype came up many times. Sequence at one end of the junction differs from germline and may be a read error. This rearrangement joins TRBV27 to TRBJ2-1, with D possibly matching TRBD2 (6 bases). CDR3 length: 16 amino acids. Germline V gene data show CDR1 as MNHEY and CDR2 as SMNVEV (reference sequence). In DNA form, the CDR3 reads TGTCCCAGCAGTCCCACAGTCGGGGGAGGTGTTAATGAGCAGTTCTTC. This codes for CPSSPTVGGGVNEQFF.

At least ten counts were recorded for this clonotype. This rearrangement joins TRBV20-1 to TRBJ2-2; 7 bases are a match to TRBD2. With 3 bases clipped from V and 5 bases from J, the junction kept 6 bases outside the gene matches. The CDR3 contains 14 residues. Germline CDR1 reads DFQATT; CDR2 reads SNEGSKA (reference sequence). As DNA, the CDR3 is TGCAGTGCTAGGGGCGGGGGAGGTACCGGGGAGCTGTTTTTT. Amino acid sequence: CSARGGGGTGELFF.

Comments on this clonotype: One end of the junction does not line up with germline, which may come from a read error. The chain joins TRBV12-5 to TRBJ2-3; 9 bases are a match to TRBD2. This CDR3 comprises 13 residues. Germline V gives CDR1 LGHNT, CDR2 FRNRAP. CDR3 loop: CSRAGGNTDTQYF. The DNA of the CDR3 is TGTTCTAGGGCGGGGGGGAACACAGATACGCAGTATTTT.

This chain connects TRBV6-1 to TRBJ1-5; D is possibly TRBD1 (6 bases). This CDR3 spans 17 amino acids. V dropped 5 bases and J dropped 3 bases, with 20 bases sitting between them. Looked up from germline, CDR1 is MNHNS and CDR2 is SASEGT. The CDR3 DNA follows: TGTGCCAGCAGTAATTCCCTTATTGACAGGTACAATCAGCCCCAGCATTTT. Amino acid sequence: CASSNSLIDRYNQPQHF.

The table lists this clonotype with many counts. The gene calls are TRBV2 and TRBJ1-1, with D unclear. CDR1 and CDR2 from the germline V gene are SNHLY and FYNNEI. This CDR3 comprises 14 residues. Trimming pared 3 bases from V and 2 bases from J, leaving 10 bases between. CDR3 protein: CASSDHGLNTEAFF. CDR3 nucleotide sequence: TGTGCCAGCAGTGACCACGGACTTAACACTGAAGCTTTCTTT.

This clonotype was seen a handful of times. The chain employs TRBV20-1 and TRBJ1-5; D perhaps matches TRBD1 (6 bases). Germline CDR1 and CDR2: DFQATT and SNEGSKA (reference sequence). Trimming pared 0 bases from V and 5 bases from J, leaving 11 bases between. CDR3 length equals 14 residues. The CDR3 nucleotides read TGCAGTGCTAGAGAGGGGGCGGGTCATCAGCCCCAGCATTTT. Encoded protein: CSAREGAGHQPQHF.

This clonotype was detected ten times or more. This chain links TRBV18 with TRBJ2-3; maybe TRBD2 (6 bases). Germline values: CDR1 KGHSH, CDR2 LQKENI. The V gene lost 5 bases and the J gene lost 2 bases, with 14 bases spanning the gap. The CDR3 consists of 15 residues. This CDR3 reads CASSVRDLYTDTQYF. The DNA for the CDR3 is TGTGCCAGCTCAGTCCGGGACTTATACACAGATACGCAGTATTTT.

There are a few counts of this clonotype. The chain joins TRBV20-1 to TRBJ1-5, with a possible D match to TRBD1 (5 bases). Deletions cut 0 bases from V and 0 bases from J, with 12 bases between. From germline, CDR1 is DFQATT and CDR2 SNEGSKA (reference sequence). CDR3 size: 16 residues. CDR3 in amino acids: CSARDLTAYSNQPQHF. CDR3 sequence (DNA): TGCAGTGCTAGAGATTTGACAGCATATAGCAATCAGCCCCAGCATTTT.

This clonotype was counted many times. The chain carries TRBV5-1 and TRBJ1-5; 7 bases fit TRBD1. The germline CDR1 and CDR2 sequences are SGHRS and YFSETQ. CDR3 size: 14 residues. V lost 3 bases, J lost 5 bases, and 5 bases stayed unmatched. DNA of the CDR3: TGCGCCAGCAGCTGGGACAGCGGCGATCAGCCCCAGCATTTT. Translated: CASSWDSGDQPQHF.

This clonotype was counted ten times or more. The chain has TRBV11-2 and TRBJ1-1; D remains unclear. Per the germline V gene, CDR1 is SGHAT and CDR2 is FQNNGV. This CDR3 region has 14 residues. The germline V and J ends were trimmed by 2 bases and 0 bases, with 7 bases remaining between them. This CDR3 is CASSLMVVNTEAFF. In nucleotides, the CDR3 is TGTGCCAGCAGCTTAATGGTTGTGAACACTGAAGCTTTCTTT.

V is TRBV5-1 and J is TRBJ1-4; D possibly corresponds to TRBD1 (5 bases). V lost 0 bases and J lost 5, with 17 bases in between. The CDR3 length is 17 residues. Germline CDR1 and CDR2: SGHRS and YFSETQ. The CDR3 nucleotides are TGCGCCAGCAGCTTGGTCCCCCCCGGGGCAGAAAATGAAAAACTGTTTTTT. Its translation is CASSLVPPGAENEKLFF.

This clonotype was seen a few times. This chain joins TRBV5-1 and TRBJ2-7; D is perhaps TRBD1 (6 bases). Trimming removed 2 bases from V and 3 bases from J, with 9 bases in between. The germline gives CDR1 SGHRS, CDR2 YFSETQ. The CDR3 consists of 13 residues. This chain's CDR3 is CASSLWTDYEQYF. The CDR3, as DNA: TGCGCCAGCAGCTTATGGACAGACTACGAGCAGTACTTC.

The chain joins TRBV11-2 to TRBJ2-5; 10 bases match TRBD2. V trimming: 5 bases; J trimming: 4 bases; junction bases outside the gene matches: 13. This CDR3 has 17 amino acids. In germline, CDR1 is SGHAT, CDR2 FQNNGV. CDR3 in DNA: TGTGCCAGCAGCCCACCAAGGAGTCTAGCGGGGGTAGAGACCCAGTACTTC. Translating it yields CASSPPRSLAGVETQYF.

This clonotype was counted ten times or more. CDR3 loop: CASGSQGYTEAFF. CDR3 in DNA: TGTGCCAGCGGATCCCAGGGTTACACTGAAGCTTTCTTT. V is TRBV12-5 and J is TRBJ1-1, with a tentative D call TRBD1 (5 bases). Germline V gene data show CDR1 as LGHNT and CDR2 as FRNRAP. The CDR3 runs to 13 residues. Full variable domain (remainder filled in from reference TRBV12-5 and TRBJ1-1): DARVTQTPRHKVTEMGQEVTMRCQPILGHNTVFWYRQTMMQGLELLAYFRNRAPLDDSGMPKDRFSAEMPDATLATLKIQPSEPRDSAVYFCASGSQGYTEAFFGQGTRLTVV.

The chain couples TRBV11-2 to TRBJ1-6; a weak D match, TRBD1 (6 bases). Germline CDR1 is SGHAT and CDR2 is FQNNGV. The CDR3 is made up of 13 amino acids. With 8 bases removed from V and 7 bases from J, the gap between germline ends came to 12 bases. The CDR3 DNA follows: TGTGCCAGCGCACAGGGAGTCAATTCACCCCTCCACTTT. Its protein product is CASAQGVNSPLHF.

The chain recombines TRBV11-2 with TRBJ1-3; possible D gene TRBD1, 5 bases. V was trimmed by 1 base and J by 0 bases, leaving 13 bases between them. Germline-derived CDR1 and CDR2 are SGHAT and FQNNGV. The CDR3 extends over 17 amino acids. The CDR3 loop reads CASSLVLGRSSGNTIYF. The CDR3 DNA reads as TGTGCCAGCAGCTTAGTCTTGGGACGGTCCTCTGGAAACACCATATATTTT.

The chain links TRBV4-1 to TRBJ1-4; 7 bases map to TRBD1. With 4 bases clipped from V and 10 bases from J, the junction kept 12 bases outside the gene matches. Germline CDR1 reads MGHRA; CDR2 reads YSYEKL. This CDR3 has 15 residues. The CDR3 nucleotides are TGCGCCAGCAGCCGCCCCGGGACAGCAGGGCTAAAACTGTTTTTT. It codes for CASSRPGTAGLKLFF.

V usage is TRBV6-1 and J usage is TRBJ2-2; D not certain. The CDR3 runs 11 residues. V was pared by 7 bases and J by 7 bases, with 7 bases between. Germline V CDR1 and CDR2: MNHNS, SASEGT. CDR3 DNA: TGTGCCAGCACCAAACTCGGGGAGCTGTTTTTT. This translates into CASTKLGELFF.

The chain is built from TRBV7-9 and TRBJ2-1; weak D call: TRBD2 (7 bases). This CDR3 contains 15 residues. Germline assignment: CDR1 SEHNR and CDR2 FQNEAQ (reference sequence). Trimming took off 5 bases at V and 4 bases at J, with 15 bases between the two ends. CDR3: CASSRKGGLYNEQFF. The CDR3, as DNA: TGTGCCAGCAGCCGGAAGGGGGGGTTGTACAATGAGCAGTTCTTC.

There are many counts of this clonotype. This sequence joins TRBV5-1 and TRBJ1-2; 8 positions match TRBD1. Unmatched junction bases numbered 4, after V lost 4 bases and J lost 2 bases. The V gene's germline CDR1 is SGHRS and CDR2 YFSETQ. This CDR3 has 14 residues. CDR3 coding DNA: TGCGCCAGCAGCGCCTGGACAGGGAACTATGGCTACACCTTC. Residues: CASSAWTGNYGYTF. Full variable domain (outside the CDR3, taken from reference TRBV5-1 and TRBJ1-2): KAGVTQTPRYLIKTRGQQVTLSCSPISGHRSVSWYQQTPGQGLQFLFEYFSETQRNKGNFPGRFSGRQFSNSRSEMNVSTLELGDSALYLCASSAWTGNYGYTFGSGTRLTVV.

The rearrangement links TRBV5-1 to TRBJ1-2, with TRBD1 identical over 11 bases. The junction had 14 bases not matched to a gene; V was cut back by 7 bases and J by 3 bases. The CDR3 has 17 residues. Germline V gives CDR1 SGHRS, CDR2 YFSETQ. CDR3 sequence: CASGLRLGQGADYGYTF. The CDR3 DNA reads TGCGCCAGCGGGTTGAGACTCGGACAGGGGGCAGACTATGGCTACACCTTC.